This TCR beta chain was sequenced during a study of T cell changes during pregnancy in multiple sclerosis. The table came from immunoSEQ multiplex PCR; TCRdb's copy has only in-frame clones and leaves some out. In the table there are about 79,000 clones, 75% to 95% of which are singletons. Germline CDR1 reads ENHRY; CDR2 reads SYGVKD. Germline trimming cut 5 bases from V and 0 bases from J; bases unmatched to any gene: 5. The CDR3 covers 15 residues. This chain joins TRBV10-3 and TRBJ2-3, with 7 bases aligning to TRBD1. The source was CD4+ T cells from peripheral blood mononuclear cells, collected in the second trimester of pregnancy. The receptor comes from a female donor with multiple sclerosis, enrolled in a pregnancy study. The CDR3 protein is CAISQGESSTDTQYF. The CDR3 coding sequence is TGTGCCATCAGTCAGGGGGAGTCAAGCACAGATACGCAGTATTTT.